Below are 26 T cell receptor beta chains sequenced from a single sample in a study of T cells in localized non-small cell lung cancer. Assay: immunoSEQ multiplex PCR; the TCRdb copy retains only in-frame clones and omits some. The sample lists tens of thousands of clones; around 80% were seen once. Sample: peripheral blood mononuclear cells, taken before any cancer treatment. All receptors derive from a man aged 40 to 70 with stage III lung adenocarcinoma.

The gene calls are TRBV4-2 and TRBJ1-5; D remains ambiguous. CDR1 LGHNA and CDR2 YNFKEQ come from the germline V gene. V was cut by 0 bases and J by 0 bases, with 6 bases left in between. This CDR3 is built from 15 residues. CDR3 protein: CASSQDGSSNQPQHF. The DNA for the CDR3 is TGTGCCAGCAGCCAAGACGGGAGTAGCAATCAGCCCCAGCATTTT.

The rearrangement links TRBV19 to TRBJ1-2; D unclear. Germline CDR1 LNHDA, CDR2 SQIVND (reference sequence). This CDR3 comprises 12 residues. V was pared by 1 base and J by 8 bases, with 8 bases between. CDR3 nucleotide sequence: TGTGCCAGTAGTATAGGATCGGCAGGCTACACCTTC. Translating it yields CASSIGSAGYTF. Filled out from reference TRBV19 and TRBJ1-2, the complete variable domain reads DGGITQSPKYLFRKEGQNVTLSCEQNLNHDAMYWYRQDPGQGLRLIYYSQIVNDFQKGDIAEGYSVSREKKESFPLTVTSAQKNPTAFYLCASSIGSAGYTFGSGTRLTVV.

The V call is TRBV7-2, the J call TRBJ2-1; D unclear. Trimming stripped 6 bases from V and 10 bases from J, with 13 bases between. Germline V gene data show CDR1 as SGHTA and CDR2 as FQGNSA. There are 12 residues in the CDR3. CDR3 sequence: CASRSLGEEQFF. CDR3 nucleotides: TGTGCCAGCAGATCCCTAGGTGAGGAGCAGTTCTTC.

This clone came up a few times. This chain connects TRBV19 to TRBJ2-7; maybe TRBD1 (6 bases). This CDR3 has 13 amino acids. Germline V gene lookup returns CDR1 LNHDA and CDR2 SQIVND (reference sequence). V lost 3 bases and J 5 bases, leaving 11 bases between the germline ends. CDR3 in amino acids: CASSIGQMHEQYF. The CDR3 DNA reads as TGTGCCAGTAGTATCGGACAGATGCACGAGCAGTACTTC. Complete variable domain (other parts from reference TRBV19 and TRBJ2-7): DGGITQSPKYLFRKEGQNVTLSCEQNLNHDAMYWYRQDPGQGLRLIYYSQIVNDFQKGDIAEGYSVSREKKESFPLTVTSAQKNPTAFYLCASSIGQMHEQYFGPGTRLTVT.

The chain uses TRBV29-1 and TRBJ2-1; 7 nucleotides match TRBD2. The CDR3 contains 16 residues. Germline CDR1 reads SQVTM; CDR2 reads ANQGSEA. V dropped 5 bases and J dropped 4; count of bases not matched to a gene: 14. The CDR3 nucleotides read TGCAGCGTTATAACCAGCGGGATCCCGAGTTACAATGAGCAGTTCTTC. Protein sequence: CSVITSGIPSYNEQFF.

This clone has just one count. The J gene is TRBJ1-1, the V gene TRBV7-8; 7 nucleotides agree with TRBD1. The CDR3 length is 17 residues. Germline loops: CDR1 SGHVS, CDR2 FQNEAQ. The V gene end was trimmed by 1 base and the J gene end by 1 base; junction bases not matched to a gene: 9. The CDR3 bases are TGTGCCAGCAGCTTAGTGCAAGGACAGGTGGGGAACACTGAAGCTTTCTTT. It is translated as CASSLVQGQVGNTEAFF.

J is TRBJ2-7 and V is TRBV21-1; no check of the table's D call, TRBD2, against the DNA was made. TRBV21-1 is reported as a pseudogene. The CDR3 loop spans 14 amino acids. CDR3 bases: TGTGCCAGCAGCAAAGAGGAGGGGTACAACGAGCAGTACTTC. Protein: CASSKEEGYNEQYF.

The chain couples TRBV28 to TRBJ2-7; D is undetermined. Germline loops: CDR1 MDHEN, CDR2 SYDVKM. V gave up 3 bases and J gave up 3 bases, with 6 bases separating them. The CDR3 has 12 residues. Here the CDR3 DNA reads TGTGCCAGCAGTTTGAAGGGCTACGAGCAGTACTTC. Residues: CASSLKGYEQYF.

The chain employs TRBV18 and TRBJ2-7; D is tentatively TRBD1 or TRBD2 (5 bases each). Germline CDR1 KGHSH, CDR2 LQKENI. Deletions cut 1 base from V and 3 bases from J, with 7 bases between. The CDR3 contains 13 residues. CDR3 in amino acids: CASSPRDVYEQYF. CDR3 nucleotide sequence: TGTGCCAGCTCACCACGGGACGTCTACGAGCAGTACTTC.

The genes are TRBV19 and TRBJ1-1; D unclear. There are 13 residues in the CDR3. V lost 9 bases and J 2 bases, leaving 13 bases between the germline ends. Germline V gives CDR1 LNHDA, CDR2 SQIVND (reference sequence). Here the CDR3 reads CASTAARNTEAFF. CDR3 sequence (DNA): TGTGCCAGCACGGCCGCCAGAAACACTGAAGCTTTCTTT.

This clone was observed a single time. This rearrangement joins TRBV7-3 to TRBJ2-1; 9 bases align to TRBD2. CDR3 length: 15 residues. The trim removed 5 bases at V and 5 bases at J, leaving 7 bases unmatched. Germline CDR1 SGHTA, CDR2 FQGTGA. CDR3 nucleotide sequence: TGTGCCAGCAGCCACGGACTAGCGTGGAACAATGAGCAGTTCTTC. This sequence encodes CASSHGLAWNNEQFF.

This clone has only one observation. This chain joins TRBV18 and TRBJ1-5, with 9 bases fitting TRBD1. Unmatched junction bases numbered 1, after V lost 6 bases and J lost 4 bases. The germline CDR1 and CDR2 sequences are KGHSH and LQKENI. CDR3 length equals 13 residues. The DNA of the CDR3 is TGTGCCAGCTCGGGGACAGGGAATCAGCCCCAGCATTTT. This translates into CASSGTGNQPQHF.

The J gene is TRBJ2-7, the V gene TRBV29-1; TRBD1 is a possible D gene (5 bases). Germline values: CDR1 SQVTM, CDR2 ANQGSEA. V lost 2 bases and J lost 0, with 8 bases in between. The CDR3 runs 13 residues. The CDR3 here is CSVERTPSYEQYF. CDR3 DNA: TGCAGCGTTGAAAGGACACCCTCCTACGAGCAGTACTTC.

The rearrangement links TRBV5-4 to TRBJ2-7; TRBD1 might be the D (6 bases). Germline V gene sequence: CDR1 SGHNT, CDR2 YYREEE (reference sequence). Between the trimmed V and J ends, which lost 2 bases and 1 base, there was a span of 10 bases. The CDR3 has 14 amino acids. CDR3 nucleotide sequence: TGTGCCAGCAGCTTTACGACAGGTTCCTACGAGCAGTACTTC. It codes for CASSFTTGSYEQYF.

The chain is built from TRBV5-1 and TRBJ2-1; D might be TRBD1 (5 bases). The V gene lost 1 base and the J gene lost 7 bases, with 15 bases spanning the gap. The CDR3 length is 15 residues. Germline loops: CDR1 SGHRS, CDR2 YFSETQ. For the CDR3, the DNA is TGCGCCAGCAGCTTGAGGTGGGGCTCCGGTAATGAGCAGTTCTTC. Protein sequence: CASSLRWGSGNEQFF.

This clone was observed many times. The rearrangement uses TRBV11-3 and TRBJ1-5, with no clear D. Germline-derived CDR1 and CDR2 are SGHNT and YENEEA. Trimming left V 6 bases short and J 7 bases short, with 13 bases between. This CDR3 is 13 amino acids long. The CDR3 protein is CASRFGPDQPQHF. The CDR3 DNA is TGTGCCAGCAGGTTCGGGCCTGACCAGCCCCAGCATTTT.

The V and J genes are TRBV5-1 and TRBJ1-2, with 8 positions matching TRBD1. J gave up 2 bases and V 5 bases, and 8 bases lay outside the gene matches. The CDR3 runs 15 residues. Germline lookup yields CDR1 SGHRS and CDR2 YFSETQ. The DNA for the CDR3 is TGCGCCAGCAGTCCCGGGACAGGCCTGAACTATGGCTACACCTTC. Encoded protein: CASSPGTGLNYGYTF.

The genes are TRBV4-2 and TRBJ2-1, with TRBD2 identical over 8 bases. The CDR3 is 14 amino acids. Trimming removed 6 bases from V and 8 bases from J; junction bases left unmatched: 9. Germline V gives CDR1 LGHNA, CDR2 YNFKEQ. CDR3 DNA sequence: TGTGCCAGCAGGACGACGGGAGGGCCTCATGAGCAGTTCTTC. Translation: CASRTTGGPHEQFF.

The rearrangement links TRBV18 to TRBJ1-5, with TRBD1 as a possible D gene (5 bases). The CDR3 loop spans 15 amino acids. From germline, CDR1 is KGHSH and CDR2 LQKENI. Trimming took 2 bases from V and 8 from J, leaving 16 bases between them. The DNA of the CDR3 is TGTGCCAGCTCACCAAGGGAGGGGCTGGGGGAGCCCCAGCATTTT. This encodes CASSPREGLGEPQHF. The full variable domain, with the rest looked up from reference TRBV18 and TRBJ1-5, is NAGVMQNPRHLVRRRGQEARLRCSPMKGHSHVYWYRQLPEEGLKFMVYLQKENIIDESGMPKERFSAEFPKEGPSILRIQQVVRGDSAAYFCASSPREGLGEPQHFGDGTRLSIL.

The chain is built from TRBV19 and TRBJ2-6; the D gene could be TRBD1 or TRBD2 (6 bases each). The CDR3 extends over 17 amino acids. Trimming took 5 bases from V and 4 from J, leaving 18 bases between them. Germline loops: CDR1 LNHDA, CDR2 SQIVND (reference sequence). CDR3 in DNA: TGTGCCAGTAGTCCCCTTTCGGGGGCGCCCGGGGCCAACGTCCTGACTTTC. This encodes CASSPLSGAPGANVLTF.

V usage is TRBV5-1 and J usage is TRBJ2-7; a weak D match, TRBD2 (6 bases). V lost 1 base and J 4 bases, leaving 15 bases between the germline ends. The CDR3 spans 15 residues. The germline gives CDR1 SGHRS, CDR2 YFSETQ. CDR3 nucleotides: TGCGCCAGCAGCTTGACCCCCGGGACTGAATACGAGCAGTACTTC. Translating gives CASSLTPGTEYEQYF.

The chain employs TRBV7-3 and TRBJ2-7; 9 nucleotides align to TRBD1. Germline V CDR1 and CDR2: SGHTA, FQGTGA. The CDR3 extends over 14 amino acids. The J segment lost 5 bases and the V segment lost 5 bases, leaving 7 bases of the junction unmatched. DNA for the CDR3: TGTGCCAGCAGCATACAGGGGGCGTCCCACGAGCAGTACTTC. Encoded protein: CASSIQGASHEQYF.

CDR3 sequence (DNA): TGTGCCAGCAGCGCGCAGGTCTCTGGCTATGGCTACACCTTC. Translation: CASSAQVSGYGYTF. The chain links TRBV9 to TRBJ1-2; D gene ambiguous. CDR1 is SGDLS, CDR2 YYNGEE, per germline. Trimming stripped 3 bases from V and 4 bases from J, with 13 bases between. The CDR3 runs to 14 residues. The full variable domain, completed using reference TRBV9 and TRBJ1-2, is DSGVTQTPKHLITATGQRVTLRCSPRSGDLSVYWYQQSLDQGLQFLIQYYNGEERAKGNILERFSAQQFPDLHSELNLSSLELGDSALYFCASSAQVSGYGYTFGSGTRLTVV.

This clone was recorded only once. The chain is built from TRBV19 and TRBJ2-7; the D call may be TRBD1 or TRBD2 (5 bases each). V was clipped by 6 bases and J by 10 bases, with 28 bases between them. The CDR3 totals 16 residues. Per germline, CDR1 LNHDA and CDR2 SQIVND (reference sequence). As DNA, the CDR3 is TGTGCCAGTAGCGACAGACCTATTCCCTCTACGTCGGGACAGTACTTC. Encoded protein: CASSDRPIPSTSGQYF.

This chain joins TRBV19 and TRBJ2-1; the D is unclear. This CDR3 contains 13 residues. Germline V gene lookup returns CDR1 LNHDA and CDR2 SQIVND (reference sequence). Trimming took 3 bases from V and 1 from J, leaving 4 bases between them. The CDR3 loop is CASSMGSYNEQFF. The CDR3 bases are TGTGCCAGTAGTATGGGTTCCTACAATGAGCAGTTCTTC.

The chain links TRBV5-6 to TRBJ2-7, with unresolved D. With 4 bases removed from V and 0 bases from J, the gap between germline ends came to 17 bases. In germline, CDR1 is SGHDT, CDR2 YYEEEE. The CDR3 consists of 16 residues. This CDR3 reads CASSPRIYFRSYEQYF. For the CDR3, the DNA is TGTGCCAGCAGCCCTCGGATTTACTTCCGCTCCTACGAGCAGTACTTC.